This is a list of T cell receptor beta chains from one sample in a study of radiotherapy plus CTLA-4 blockade in lung cancer. Generated by immunoSEQ multiplex PCR, the TCRdb table keeps only in-frame clones and is missing some. This table has about 48,000 clones, 82% appearing once. The sequenced sample was peripheral blood, obtained from a patient treated with radiotherapy plus ipilimumab. The receptors originated from a human donor with non-small cell lung cancer who had stable disease on radiotherapy plus ipilimumab. Both conserved end residues are part of each CDR3. D genes are given only for firm matches. Where a row states a size, it is once, few, many or the class of an expanded clone; other rows omit it.

clone_size	j_call	v_call	d_call	cdr3_aa	cdr3_nt
NA	TRBJ2-1	TRBV4-3	TRBD1	CASSQDSGQSPFSYNEQFF	TGCGCCAGCAGCCAGGATTCGGGACAGTCACCCTTCTCCTACAATGAGCAGTTCTTC
NA	TRBJ1-3	TRBV19	TRBD1	CASTRGESAGNTIYF	TGTGCCAGTACCAGGGGGGAGTCGGCTGGAAACACCATATATTTT
NA	TRBJ2-7	TRBV7-9	NA	CASSFEGSSYEQYF	TGTGCCAGCAGCTTTGAGGGTTCTTCCTACGAGCAGTACTTC
NA	TRBJ2-1	TRBV2	NA	CASSEVVGGGNEQFF	TGTGCCAGCAGTGAAGTCGTGGGAGGTGGAAATGAGCAGTTCTTC
NA	TRBJ2-1	TRBV6-5	TRBD2	CASSYSGLADYNEQFF	TGTGCCAGCAGTTACTCGGGACTAGCGGATTACAATGAGCAGTTCTTC
NA	TRBJ2-5	TRBV9	TRBD1	CASSVGPVHRGLKETQYF	TGTGCCAGCAGCGTAGGCCCTGTGCACAGGGGGCTCAAAGAGACCCAGTACTTC
NA	TRBJ2-7	TRBV5-4	TRBD1	CASSLDPGQGKEQYF	TGTGCCAGCAGCTTGGACCCGGGACAGGGTAAAGAGCAGTACTTC
NA	TRBJ2-1	TRBV7-6	TRBD1	CASSFSGTGTREGSYNEQFF	TGTGCCAGCAGCTTTTCCGGGACAGGGACGAGGGAGGGGTCCTACAATGAGCAGTTCTTC
NA	TRBJ1-2	TRBV9	TRBD1	CASSSTGGSGYGYTF	TGTGCCAGCAGCTCTACAGGGGGATCGGGGTATGGCTACACCTTC
few	TRBJ2-5	TRBV6-4	TRBD1	CASSDFGQGGQETQYF	TGTGCCAGCAGTGACTTCGGACAGGGGGGACAAGAGACCCAGTACTTC
NA	TRBJ1-3	TRBV9	NA	CASSGIIGSTVGNTIYF	TGTGCCAGCAGCGGAATAATAGGGTCGACAGTCGGAAACACCATATATTTT
NA	TRBJ1-2	TRBV4-1	NA	CASSQDHRGSLYGYTF	TGCGCCAGCAGCCAAGATCATAGGGGCAGCCTCTATGGCTACACCTTC
NA	TRBJ2-7	TRBV18	TRBD2	CASSPQGAGVGYEQYF	TGTGCCAGCTCACCACAAGGTGCGGGAGTAGGATACGAGCAGTACTTC
NA	TRBJ2-5	TRBV4-2	TRBD1	CASSRKTGDQETQYF	TGTGCCAGCAGCCGGAAGACAGGGGATCAAGAGACCCAGTACTTC
NA	TRBJ2-1	TRBV4-1	TRBD2	CASSQALGLAGTEQFF	TGCGCCAGCAGCCAAGCCCTTGGACTAGCGGGGACGGAGCAGTTCTTC
once	TRBJ2-7	TRBV4-3	TRBD1	CASSQGPGQGSYEQYF	TGCGCCAGCAGCCAAGGTCCGGGACAGGGCTCCTACGAGCAGTACTTC
once	TRBJ2-1	TRBV7-3	TRBD2	CASSPGLEYNEQFF	TGTGCCAGCAGCCCAGGACTAGAATACAATGAGCAGTTCTTC
once	TRBJ2-1	TRBV4-1	TRBD1	CASSQGQGTNEQFF	TGCGCCAGCAGCCAGGGACAGGGGACCAATGAGCAGTTCTTC
NA	TRBJ1-2	TRBV18	TRBD1	CASSPRQGATVYGYTF	TGTGCCAGCTCACCGCGACAGGGGGCGACTGTCTATGGCTACACCTTC
NA	TRBJ1-2	TRBV27	NA	CASRPGRAYGYTF	TGTGCCAGCAGGCCGGGGAGGGCCTATGGCTACACCTTC
once	TRBJ2-7	TRBV10-3	NA	CAISEISASGPYEQYF	TGTGCCATCAGTGAGATTTCGGCCAGCGGCCCCTACGAGCAGTACTTC
NA	TRBJ2-3	TRBV6-5	TRBD1	CASSSWTGEGTDTQYF	TGTGCCAGCAGTTCTTGGACAGGGGAGGGTACAGATACGCAGTATTTT
few	TRBJ2-1	TRBV4-1	NA	CASTLMAGISYNEQFF	TGCGCCAGCACCTTAATGGCAGGCATCTCCTACAATGAGCAGTTCTTC
NA	TRBJ2-3	TRBV4-3	NA	CASSSRPESTDTQYF	TGCGCCAGCAGCTCTAGACCCGAAAGCACAGATACGCAGTATTTT
NA	TRBJ2-1	TRBV27	TRBD2	CASTLAGYNEQFF	TGTGCCAGCACTCTAGCGGGATACAATGAGCAGTTCTTC
NA	TRBJ2-7	TRBV5-1	TRBD1	CASSSPGQSYEQYF	TGCGCCAGCAGCTCACCGGGACAGTCCTACGAGCAGTACTTC
NA	TRBJ2-2	TRBV5-4	NA	CASKNQQNTGELFF	TGTGCCAGCAAAAACCAACAGAACACCGGGGAGCTGTTTTTT
few	TRBJ1-4	TRBV4-3	TRBD1	CASGKTGYNEKLFF	TGCGCCAGCGGAAAGACAGGGTATAATGAAAAACTGTTTTTT
NA	TRBJ2-7	TRBV2	TRBD1	CASSGQGAYEQYF	TGTGCCAGCAGTGGACAGGGGGCCTACGAGCAGTACTTC
once	TRBJ1-2	TRBV28	TRBD1	CASSSDRVYGYTF	TGTGCCAGCAGTTCGGACAGGGTATACGGCTACACCTTC
NA	TRBJ2-1	TRBV29-1	TRBD2	CSVLAGGGSYNEQFF	TGCAGCGTTTTAGCGGGAGGTGGCTCCTACAATGAGCAGTTCTTC
once	TRBJ2-3	TRBV29-1	NA	CSLGTGSFSTDTQYF	TGCAGCCTCGGAACAGGGTCATTTAGCACAGATACGCAGTATTTT
NA	TRBJ2-3	TRBV2	NA	CASTRDSSTDTQYF	TGTGCCAGCACCCGAGATAGTAGCACAGATACGCAGTATTTT